These 20 T cell receptor beta chains were sequenced from one sample in a study of T cells after yellow fever vaccination. TCRdb reprocessed the 5' RACE reads with MiXCR, giving one entry per CDR3 protein. The sample has roughly 150,000 distinct CDR3 sequences; more than 6% are singletons. Source: CD4+ T cells sorted from PBMCs, taken 5 days after the yellow fever booster vaccination. The receptor set was obtained from a man aged 30 to 45 who received the YFV17D yellow fever vaccine.

This clonotype was found many times. The genes are TRBV18 and TRBJ2-1; 11 bases are a match to TRBD2. V lost 3 bases, J lost 7 bases, and 8 bases stayed unmatched. CDR3 length: 16 residues. Germline values: CDR1 KGHSH, CDR2 LQKENI. CDR3 bases: TGTGCCAGCTCACCGCTGACTAGCGGGACCGTAAATGAGCAGTTCTTC. This codes for CASSPLTSGTVNEQFF.

This clonotype was counted many times. CDR3 in amino acids: CAWTRLAGAYNEQFF. CDR3 nucleotides: TGTGCCTGGACCCGACTAGCGGGGGCCTACAATGAGCAGTTCTTC. The V and J genes are TRBV30 and TRBJ2-1; 12 bases are a match to TRBD2. This CDR3 is built from 15 residues. The V gene end was trimmed by 4 bases and the J gene end by 2 bases; junction bases not matched to a gene: 3. Germline CDR1 reads GTSNPN; CDR2 reads SVGIG (reference sequence).

This clonotype was seen at least ten times. This rearrangement joins TRBV2 to TRBJ2-5; D uncertain. Germline CDR1 and CDR2: SNHLY and FYNNEI. The CDR3 extends over 13 amino acids. V lost 7 bases and J 5 bases, leaving 14 bases between the germline ends. The CDR3 spells CASIPTTGETQYF. The CDR3 nucleotides read TGTGCCAGCATCCCTACTACTGGGGAGACCCAGTACTTC.

This clonotype came up many times. The gene calls are TRBV20-1 and TRBJ2-2, with 7 bases lining up with TRBD1. The CDR3 extends over 17 amino acids. The ends lost 0 bases at V and 1 base at J; junction bases unmatched: 8. Germline CDR1 is DFQATT and CDR2 is SNEGSKA (reference sequence). This chain's CDR3 is CSARDAIRTGNTGELFF. DNA of the CDR3: TGCAGTGCTAGAGACGCGATTAGGACAGGGAACACCGGGGAGCTGTTTTTT.

This chain uses TRBV5-1 with TRBJ2-7; 7 bases align to TRBD1. This CDR3 has 12 amino acids. The V segment lost 7 bases and the J segment 5 bases; nucleotides outside the gene matches: 6. Germline lookup yields CDR1 SGHRS and CDR2 YFSETQ. CDR3: CASRQGPHEQYF. The CDR3 DNA reads TGCGCCAGCCGACAGGGACCCCACGAGCAGTACTTC.

In this sample, this clonotype turned up many times. V usage is TRBV19 and J usage is TRBJ1-5; D is uncertain. The length of the CDR3 is 16 residues. In germline, CDR1 is LNHDA, CDR2 SQIVND (reference sequence). V was trimmed by 9 bases and J by 0 bases, leaving 18 bases between them. As DNA, the CDR3 is TGTGCCAGCAAAGGGCAGGTCGGTCATAGCAATCAGCCCCAGCATTTT. It is translated as CASKGQVGHSNQPQHF.

This clonotype was detected ten times or more. This chain uses TRBV5-1 with TRBJ1-1, with D uncertain. CDR3 size: 13 residues. Germline-derived CDR1 and CDR2 are SGHRS and YFSETQ. The V end was cut by 5 bases, the J end by 1 base, with 9 bases between. CDR3 region: CASRRRENTEAFF. As DNA, the CDR3 is TGCGCCAGCAGGAGGAGGGAGAACACTGAAGCTTTCTTT. The full variable domain, in which reference TRBV5-1 and TRBJ1-1 provide the parts outside the CDR3, is KAGVTQTPRYLIKTRGQQVTLSCSPISGHRSVSWYQQTPGQGLQFLFEYFSETQRNKGNFPGRFSGRQFSNSRSEMNVSTLELGDSALYLCASRRRENTEAFFGQGTRLTVV.

This clonotype showed up many times. This chain joins TRBV20-1 and TRBJ1-5; TRBD1 might be the D (5 bases). V was trimmed by 2 bases and J by 0 bases, leaving 8 bases between them. CDR1 is DFQATT, CDR2 SNEGSKA, per germline (reference sequence). The CDR3 has 14 residues. The CDR3 coding sequence is TGCAGTGCTAGAAAACAGGTTAGCAATCAGCCCCAGCATTTT. It translates to CSARKQVSNQPQHF.

This clonotype was counted many times. This chain joins TRBV20-1 and TRBJ2-7, with 7 positions matching TRBD1. The trim removed 5 bases at V and 3 bases at J, leaving 7 bases unmatched. Germline V gene sequence: CDR1 DFQATT, CDR2 SNEGSKA (reference sequence). The CDR3 totals 13 residues. The DNA for the CDR3 is TGCAGTGCTGTACAGGGGACCCTCTACGAGCAGTACTTC. It specifies CSAVQGTLYEQYF.

The chain combines TRBV25-1 with TRBJ1-2, with D uncertain. V lost 5 bases, J lost 5 bases, and 15 bases lay in between. CDR3 size: 14 residues. The germline gives CDR1 MGHDK, CDR2 SYGVNS. The CDR3 loop reads CASSPHGLRYGYTF. The CDR3 DNA follows: TGTGCCAGCAGTCCACACGGCCTACGGTATGGCTACACCTTC.

A single count supports this clonotype. With a much larger clone just one base away, this may be a read error. V is TRBV3-1 and J is TRBJ2-5; 9 nucleotides line up with TRBD2. Losses at the gene ends were 4 bases for V and 7 bases for J; bases not matched to a gene: 7. CDR1 LGHDT and CDR2 YNNKEL come from the germline V gene (reference sequence). This CDR3 contains 14 residues. CDR3 in amino acids: CASSLRTSDGTQYF. DNA for the CDR3: TGTGCCAGCAGCCTCCGGACTAGCGATGGGACCCAGTACTTC.

This clonotype occurred many times. The chain links TRBV28 to TRBJ1-5, with TRBD1 as a possible D gene (5 bases). The CDR3 runs 15 residues. V lost 3 bases and J lost 7, with 16 bases in between. Germline CDR1 reads MDHEN; CDR2 reads SYDVKM. The DNA of the CDR3 is TGTGCCAGCAGTTTGGGGCAGGGAGCTAACCAGCCCCAGCATTTT. This sequence encodes CASSLGQGANQPQHF.

This clonotype was counted at least ten times. The chain recombines TRBV20-1 with TRBJ2-3; D not resolved. There are 13 residues in the CDR3. Trimming stripped 1 base from V and 4 bases from J, with 9 bases between. Germline V lookup: CDR1 DFQATT, CDR2 SNEGSKA (reference sequence). The CDR3 here is CSARVVGADTQYF. As DNA, the CDR3 is TGCAGTGCTAGAGTGGTTGGTGCAGATACGCAGTATTTT.

This clonotype occurred many times. The V and J genes are TRBV20-1 and TRBJ2-3, with D possibly being TRBD2 (6 bases). The V gene lost 7 bases and the J gene lost 10 bases, with 15 bases spanning the gap. The CDR3 extends over 11 amino acids. The V gene's germline CDR1 is DFQATT and CDR2 SNEGSKA (reference sequence). The CDR3 here is CSGLGSGAQYF. CDR3 in DNA: TGCAGTGGCCTTGGCTCGGGGGCGCAGTATTTT.

The table lists this clonotype with a few counts. V is TRBV10-3 and J is TRBJ2-6; either TRBD1 or TRBD2 may supply D (6 bases each). The CDR3 is made up of 17 amino acids. Germline lookup yields CDR1 ENHRY and CDR2 SYGVKD. Trimming removed 2 bases from V and 4 bases from J, with 15 bases in between. The CDR3 here is CAISELPGAPGANVLTF. The CDR3 DNA follows: TGTGCCATCAGTGAGCTCCCGGGGGCGCCCGGGGCCAACGTCCTGACTTTC.

This clonotype was counted many times. The chain is built from TRBV18 and TRBJ2-4; 11 nucleotides agree with TRBD2. J was trimmed by 0 bases and V by 5 bases; bases with no gene match: 15. The CDR3 contains 20 residues. Looked up from germline, CDR1 is KGHSH and CDR2 is LQKENI. The CDR3 nucleotides are TGTGCCAGCTCATTACTAGCGGGAGCGGACATACCTCTAGCCAAAAACATTCAGTACTTC. It specifies CASSLLAGADIPLAKNIQYF. The full variable domain, completed using reference TRBV18 and TRBJ2-4, is NAGVMQNPRHLVRRRGQEARLRCSPMKGHSHVYWYRQLPEEGLKFMVYLQKENIIDESGMPKERFSAEFPKEGPSILRIQQVVRGDSAAYFCASSLLAGADIPLAKNIQYFGAGTRLSVL.

The table lists this clonotype with many counts. The chain employs TRBV7-3 and TRBJ2-4, with D tentatively TRBD2 (6 bases). This CDR3 contains 15 residues. V was clipped by 2 bases and J by 5 bases, with 13 bases between them. Germline V gene sequence: CDR1 SGHTA, CDR2 FQGTGA. In nucleotides, the CDR3 is TGTGCCAGCAGCTTAGGAGGGTTGGGTCAAAACATTCAGTACTTC. It specifies CASSLGGLGQNIQYF.

This clonotype was counted many times. The chain uses TRBV20-1 and TRBJ2-7; weak D call: TRBD1 (6 bases). With 5 bases removed from V and 5 bases from J, the gap between germline ends came to 10 bases. The CDR3 runs 11 residues. CDR1 is DFQATT and CDR2 is SNEGSKA in the germline V gene (reference sequence). This CDR3 is CSASDRNEQYF. For the CDR3, the DNA is TGCAGTGCTTCGGACAGAAACGAGCAGTACTTC.

Many counts were recorded for this clonotype. The V gene is TRBV20-1, the J gene TRBJ2-3, with a tentative D call TRBD1 (6 bases). The CDR3 runs 13 residues. Trimming cost V 5 bases and J 1 base, with 10 bases left between them. The germline V gene has CDR1 DFQATT and CDR2 SNEGSKA (reference sequence). The CDR3 protein is CSAPPGGTDTQYF. The CDR3 region has the DNA TGCAGTGCTCCCCCAGGGGGCACAGATACGCAGTATTTT.

This clonotype was recorded at least ten times. The chain employs TRBV20-1 and TRBJ2-2; 13 nucleotides line up with TRBD2. V trimming: 6 bases; J trimming: 2 bases; junction bases outside the gene matches: 6. In germline, CDR1 is DFQATT, CDR2 SNEGSKA (reference sequence). The CDR3 loop spans 16 amino acids. The CDR3 coding sequence is TGCAGTGCGAGACTAGCGGGGGGCAAAAACACCGGGGAGCTGTTTTTT. It translates to CSARLAGGKNTGELFF.